This T cell receptor (beta chain) was observed in a study of blood T cells in healthy people across ages. Study-wide context: In model experiments, template switching was able to capture about one barcoded beta molecule for every two T cells that were present.

The CDR3 is 15 residues long. V shed 2 bases, J shed 5 bases, and the junction held 6 bases outside the gene matches. Germline lookup yields CDR1 WNHNN and CDR2 SYGVQD (reference sequence). Study results and limitations: The authors considered diversity estimates from one million T cells to be underestimates.

PCR was performed a second time for roughly 7 to 12 cycles using a sample-barcoded 5' primer and a J-beta primer mix. TCRdb recomputed calls from the 5' RACE reads with MiXCR, one row per CDR3 protein. The sample lists about 1.5 million distinct CDR3 sequences, 35% to 45% occurring once. In the case of this clonotype: The antigen is not known.

The chain recombines TRBV10-1 with TRBJ2-3; 8 nucleotides align to TRBD2. This receptor was identified in a woman aged 18 to 35 in good health. The sequenced sample was blood. CDR3 sequence reads: CASSEGGGSGDTQYF. CDR3 nucleotide sequence: TGCGCCAGCAGTGAGGGCGGGGGGTCGGGAGATACGCAGTATTTT.